This T cell receptor beta chain was profiled in a study of control samples from healthy donors and cancer patients. The CDR3 extends over 14 amino acids. Germline-derived CDR1 and CDR2 are LNHDA and SQIVND (reference sequence). Trimming cost V 8 bases and J 2 bases, with 13 bases left between them. The protocol was immunoSEQ multiplex PCR, while the TCRdb copy is restricted to in-frame clones and leaves out a portion. Here the sample spans fewer than 85,000 clones, almost 95% being singletons. The chain recombines TRBV19 with TRBJ1-3; D is unclear. The sequence derives from a woman aged 60 to 75 in good health. The sample consisted of blood. CDR3 in DNA: TGTGCCAGTGGACTCTTTAGGACTGGAAACACCATATATTTT. The encoded protein is CASGLFRTGNTIYF.